The 9 T cell receptor beta chains reported below all come from one sample, sequenced in a study of cytomegalovirus exposure and HLA in healthy donors. It was with 60 Vbeta and 13 Jbeta primers that the PCR ran. The method was immunoSEQ multiplex PCR; TCRdb's version includes in-frame clones alone and lacks a portion of them. Of some 110,000 clones in the sample, about 81% were seen once. Sequencing was done on a sample of PBMCs. Receptors were obtained from a woman aged 25 to 45 in good health and CMV-seronegative.

The chain employs TRBV30 and TRBJ2-7; D might be TRBD1 (5 bases). From germline, CDR1 is GTSNPN and CDR2 SVGIG (reference sequence). This CDR3 has 12 amino acids. V was clipped by 4 bases and J by 2 bases, with 9 bases between them. CDR3 nucleotide sequence: TGTGCCTGGAATGCAGGGCCCTACGAGCAGTACTTC. This gives the protein CAWNAGPYEQYF.

The V and J genes are TRBV7-9 and TRBJ2-1; tentatively, D is TRBD2 (5 bases). The V end was cut by 3 bases, the J end by 9 bases, with 12 bases between. The CDR3 spans 13 residues. CDR1 SEHNR and CDR2 FQNEAQ come from the germline V gene (reference sequence). CDR3 bases: TGTGCCAGCAGCTTCTCTAGCAATGCTGAGCAGTTCTTC. Its translation: CASSFSSNAEQFF.

The chain combines TRBV5-8 with TRBJ2-3; 10 nucleotides line up with TRBD2. Germline V lookup: CDR1 SGHTS, CDR2 YDEGEE. The CDR3 is 17 amino acids. The J segment lost 6 bases and the V segment lost 0 bases, leaving 10 bases of the junction unmatched. This CDR3 is CASSLVVGTSVADTQYF. CDR3 DNA sequence: TGTGCCAGCAGCTTGGTTGTCGGGACTAGCGTGGCGGATACGCAGTATTTT.

The chain links TRBV9 to TRBJ1-1; the D is unclear. Trimming shortened V by 2 bases and J by 3 bases, and 11 bases separated the two germline ends. This CDR3 is built from 14 residues. The germline CDR1 and CDR2 sequences are SGDLS and YYNGEE. The CDR3 DNA is TGTGCCAGCAGCGTGCGGGAATGGGACACTGAAGCTTTCTTT. Encoded protein: CASSVREWDTEAFF.

The chain joins TRBV2 to TRBJ2-1, with D possibly being TRBD1 (6 bases). Germline lookup yields CDR1 SNHLY and CDR2 FYNNEI. The CDR3 spans 13 residues. V lost 6 bases and J lost 8, with 14 bases in between. This chain's CDR3 is CASRGAFAYEQFF. DNA of the CDR3: TGTGCCAGCAGGGGGGCTTTTGCATATGAGCAGTTCTTC.

This clone has a single count. At one end the junction does not follow the germline gene, possibly because of a read error. The chain combines TRBV7-9 with TRBJ2-7; TRBD2 might be the D (5 bases). CDR1 SEHNR and CDR2 FQNEAQ come from the germline V gene (reference sequence). The CDR3 runs to 16 residues. DNA of the CDR3: TGTTCCAGCAGCTTATCCCCCCCAGCCTCGGGATACGAGCAGTACTTC. Amino acids: CSSSLSPPASGYEQYF.

The chain uses TRBV5-5 and TRBJ1-2; 8 bases map to TRBD1. The CDR3 is made up of 14 amino acids. Germline-derived CDR1 and CDR2 are SGHKS and YYEKEE (reference sequence). V gave up 5 bases and J gave up 8 bases; unmatched junction bases: 11. The CDR3 sequence: CASRLTGGTKGYTF. Written as DNA, the CDR3 is TGTGCCAGCAGGCTCACAGGGGGAACGAAAGGCTACACCTTC. The full variable domain, completed using reference TRBV5-5 and TRBJ1-2, is DAGVTQSPTHLIKTRGQQVTLRCSPISGHKSVSWYQQVLGQGPQFIFQYYEKEERGRGNFPDRFSARQFPNYSSELNVNALLLGDSALYLCASRLTGGTKGYTFGSGTRLTVV.

V and J are TRBV28 and TRBJ2-7; 8 nucleotides line up with TRBD2. Germline V gene sequence: CDR1 MDHEN, CDR2 SYDVKM. Trimming removed 6 bases from V and 7 bases from J; junction bases left unmatched: 8. The CDR3 consists of 13 residues. The CDR3 region is CASSSGTRREQYF. The CDR3 nucleotides read TGTGCCAGCAGCTCCGGGACTAGGAGGGAGCAGTACTTC.

CDR3 in amino acids: CATSRDGGSPLHF. The CDR3 coding sequence is TGTGCCACCAGCAGAGATGGCGGCTCACCCCTCCACTTT. J is TRBJ1-6 and V is TRBV15; D is ambiguous. Trimming pared 0 bases from V and 10 bases from J, leaving 7 bases between. Germline loops: CDR1 LNHNV, CDR2 YYDKDF (reference sequence). The CDR3 totals 13 residues.